This record concerns one TCR beta chain sequence. Its antigen is unknown. This sample stems from a study of T cell repertoires in cytomegalovirus infection. The V segment lost 8 bases and the J segment 1 base; nucleotides outside the gene matches: 6. This CDR3 is built from 15 residues. Germline V gives CDR1 SNHLY, CDR2 FYNNEI. One entry per CDR3 protein results from TCRdb running MiXCR on the reads. Here the sample spans around 770,000 distinct CDR3 sequences, 25% to 30% being singletons. The sequence came from a human donor in good health (CMV status not recorded). Some clones in this sample may be carry-over from other donors' samples. The rearrangement links TRBV2 to TRBJ2-3, with 10 bases aligning to TRBD1. The source was cultured CD8+ T cells from PBMCs, collected from culture after CMV antigen stimulation. CDR3 DNA: TGTGCCAGCGACGCCGGGACAGGGGGCACAGATACGCAGTATTTT. This encodes CASDAGTGGTDTQYF.